The 5 T cell receptor beta chains in this list originate from one sample, sequenced in a study of PD-1 blockade in mismatch repair-deficient tumors. This table comes from immunoSEQ multiplex PCR, and its TCRdb copy is limited to in-frame clones, with some not included. The sample shows 17,000 or so clones, over 75% of them seen only once. Sample: PBMCs, taken about 23 weeks after starting pembrolizumab. Receptors originate from an adult with mismatch repair-deficient cancer.

The chain carries TRBV5-4 and TRBJ1-1; TRBD1 is a possible D gene (6 bases). From germline, CDR1 is SGHNT and CDR2 YYREEE (reference sequence). The CDR3 loop spans 15 amino acids. V lost 4 bases and J lost 2, with 15 bases in between. The CDR3 sequence: CASSLPGHLNTEAFF. CDR3 nucleotides: TGTGCCAGCAGCCTTCCGGGACACCTCAACACTGAAGCTTTCTTT.

This chain joins TRBV4-1 and TRBJ1-1; the D gene is possibly TRBD1 (5 bases). Germline CDR1 reads MGHRA; CDR2 reads YSYEKL. Trimming stripped 0 bases from V and 0 bases from J, with 11 bases between. This CDR3 comprises 16 residues. In nucleotides, the CDR3 is TGCGCCAGCAGCCAAGATACGGAGGGACTGAACACTGAAGCTTTCTTT. As protein: CASSQDTEGLNTEAFF.

CDR3 region: CASSNEGGYTF. In DNA, the CDR3 is TGCGCCAGCAGCAATGAGGGTGGCTACACCTTC. The chain has TRBV5-1 and TRBJ1-2; D is undetermined. V was trimmed by 4 bases and J by 7 bases, leaving 8 bases between them. Per germline, CDR1 SGHRS and CDR2 YFSETQ. The CDR3 is 11 residues long.

The V call is TRBV6-6, the J call TRBJ1-2; D is unclear. There are 14 residues in the CDR3. The germline gives CDR1 MNHNY, CDR2 SVGAGI (reference sequence). Trimming pared 4 bases from V and 5 bases from J, leaving 14 bases between. Written as DNA, the CDR3 is TGTGCCAGCAGTTTCGGCCGGGGAGGATATGGCTACACCTTC. It is translated as CASSFGRGGYGYTF.

This clone was detected only once. The chain recombines TRBV9 with TRBJ1-1; the match to TRBD1 covers 8 bases. The CDR3 is made up of 14 amino acids. V trimming: 5 bases; J trimming: 4 bases; junction bases outside the gene matches: 7. Germline V gene data show CDR1 as SGDLS and CDR2 as YYNGEE. CDR3 sequence (DNA): TGTGCCAGCAGTTCGACAGGGGAGTTCACTGAAGCTTTCTTT. It codes for CASSSTGEFTEAFF. Full variable domain (outside the CDR3, taken from reference TRBV9 and TRBJ1-1): DSGVTQTPKHLITATGQRVTLRCSPRSGDLSVYWYQQSLDQGLQFLIQYYNGEERAKGNILERFSAQQFPDLHSELNLSSLELGDSALYFCASSSTGEFTEAFFGQGTRLTVV.